This record covers a single T cell receptor beta chain. Its antigen remains unidentified. Trimming removed 5 bases from V and 4 bases from J; junction bases left unmatched: 8. This CDR3 comprises 15 residues. The germline V gene encodes CDR1 SGHAT and CDR2 FQNNGV. These data come from a study of graft-versus-host responses after intestinal transplantation. Study at large: Every recipient underwent anti-thymocyte globulin induction, then tacrolimus and steroids for roughly three years.

Study-level points and caveats: In patients with graft-donor T cell macrochimerism, allograft graft-versus-host to host-versus-graft clonal ratios were high. Recipient marrow harbored GvH clones, some of which surfaced first in ileum or blood.

The protocol was immunoSEQ multiplex PCR, while the TCRdb copy is restricted to in-frame clones and leaves out a portion. The sample lists roughly 120,000 clones, 90% occurring once. The V call is TRBV11-2, the J call TRBJ1-5; TRBD1 matches 7 bases. The sample here was unstimulated CD4+ T cells sorted from spleen or lymph node cells, taken before intestinal transplant. This sequence was found in a human donor who received an intestinal transplant. DNA of the CDR3: TGTGCCAGCAGCGCTTCGGGACAGCCTAATCAGCCCCAGCATTTT. This encodes CASSASGQPNQPQHF.